This entry is about one T cell receptor (gamma chain). The data originate from a study of gamma-delta T cells after stem cell transplantation. TCRdb re-called the RT-PCR reads via CATT. The table lists approximately 610 gamma-chain clones, around 24% of them singletons, with 66% in the top ten. This receptor was taken from a human donor. It is not recorded whose cells these are; they may come from a transplant donor. Sequencing was performed on gamma-delta T cells.

The CDR3 DNA reads TGTGCCTTGTGGGAGATACAAGAGTTGGGCAAAAAAATCAAGGTATTT. Amino acids: CALWEIQELGKKIKVF. The gene calls are TRGV9 and TRGJP. V shed 3 bases and J 4 bases; nucleotides not matched to a gene: 3. Germline loops: CDR1 GITISATS, CDR2 ISYDGTV (reference sequence). This CDR3 has 16 residues.